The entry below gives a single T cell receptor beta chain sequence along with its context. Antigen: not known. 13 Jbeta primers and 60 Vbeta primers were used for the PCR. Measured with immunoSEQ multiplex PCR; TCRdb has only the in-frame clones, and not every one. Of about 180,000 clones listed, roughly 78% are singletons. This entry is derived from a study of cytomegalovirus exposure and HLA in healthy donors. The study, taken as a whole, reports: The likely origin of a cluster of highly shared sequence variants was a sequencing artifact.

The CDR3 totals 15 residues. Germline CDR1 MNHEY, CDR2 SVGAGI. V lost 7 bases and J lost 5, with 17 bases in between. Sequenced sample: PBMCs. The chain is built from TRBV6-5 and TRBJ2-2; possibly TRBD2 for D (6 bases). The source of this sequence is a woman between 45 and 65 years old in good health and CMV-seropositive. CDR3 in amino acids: CASKGLRAGTGELFF. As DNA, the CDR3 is TGTGCCAGCAAAGGGCTCAGGGCGGGGACCGGGGAGCTGTTTTTT.